What follows is one TCR beta chain and its context. Its antigen is currently unknown. Unique molecular identifiers featured in how the TCRbeta library was prepared. TCRdb re-derived calls from the PCR reads in MiXCR, one entry per CDR3 protein. The repertoire holds roughly 340,000 distinct CDR3 sequences, roughly 15% seen once, with around 41% in the top ten. The entry originates in a study of T-cell reconstitution after alpha-beta-depleted transplantation in children. Findings and caveats of the study: In patients about two months after transplant, alpha-beta T cells reportedly arose from several hundred expanded graft clones. It was newly produced T cells that mostly accounted for T-cell counts and diversity one year after transplant. After transplant, high TCRbeta diversity at day 60 in some patients arose from surviving recipient T cells and thymic progenitors.

The CDR3 runs to 14 residues. V was clipped by 6 bases and J by 2 bases; unmatched bases: 7. The germline gives CDR1 MNHNS, CDR2 SASEGT. The sequencing here drew on PBMCs, mostly from graft donor cells, taken 360 days after TCRalphabeta/CD19-depleted stem cell transplant. This chain connects TRBV6-1 to TRBJ2-7, with 7 bases identical to TRBD2. The origin of this receptor is a male patient under 10 years old who had a stem cell transplant for acute lymphoblastic leukemia, so the T cells may come from the graft donor. CDR3 in DNA: TGTGCCAGCAGAAGGATGGGAGGGGCCTACGAGCAGTACTTC. Translated: CASRRMGGAYEQYF.